This T cell receptor beta chain stems from a study of cytomegalovirus exposure and HLA in healthy donors (dated 2017 in TCRdb). General notes on the study: In an earlier analysis of 550 to 750 of the donors, 276 Gb of sequence data and 90 million to 120 million unique TCR beta sequences from 180 million or so T cells were reported. Rather than drawing on any new phenotypic data, the later analysis identified candidate immune exposures from TCR beta sequences and the way those sequences occurred across donors. Both class I and class II loci were covered by HLA typing, at four-digit resolution. An earlier analysis of about 620 of the donors applied high-throughput TCR beta sequencing to assess whether each TCR beta V gene segment acted as functional or pseudogenic. The number of donors typed differed by locus, with roughly 629-640 for A, B, C, DRB1 and DQB1, 522 for DQA1, over 600 for DPA1, and around 430 for DPB1. Donor age, sex, ethnicity and CMV serostatus were compiled together with the repertoire data. An early release that covered several hundred HLA-typed donors contained around 300 gigabases of sequencing data and tens of millions of unique TCR sequences. In a later analysis, previously published TCR beta repertoires from about 640 donors were re-analyzed and high-resolution HLA genotyping was added so that TCR occurrence patterns could be studied. All discovery cohort repertoires had been generated using a single sequencing platform. Among 398 genotyped donors of the cohort, an average of around 250,000 unique TCR beta nucleotide sequences was sequenced per donor, of which about 19% were non-productive. A later genetic analysis used genome-wide SNP genotypes for about 60% of the roughly 700 donors, treating that subset as a discovery cohort. The genetic ancestry cluster associated with self-reported Caucasian donors included about 84% of the roughly 410 genotyped donors. High-throughput TCR immunosequencing, statistical association of individual TCRs with disease status, and machine learning were combined to predict cytomegalovirus infection status. Four or five DR-DQ haplotypes were handled as single units for association and clustering because linkage in the cohort was strong. Using immunosequencing, the study profiled T cell repertoires from 666 subjects and related those repertoires to cytomegalovirus serostatus. Along with the roughly 700-subject first cohort, a separate validation cohort of about 110 different subjects was used. The study aimed to test whether signatures of past pathogen exposure could be identified by cataloging public T cell receptors.

This clone was counted between two and nine times. The clone's antigen remains unknown. No much larger clone is present one base from it, and per-base qualities are unavailable. The germline V gene specifies MDHEN as CDR1 and SYDVKM as CDR2. V lost 7 bases and J lost 5 bases, and the count of bases not matched to a germline gene is 8. Spanning cysteine to phenylalanine, the CDR3 consists of 15 amino acids. Of all the DNA, just the CDR3 is kept, 45 bases in frame from base 1. Library method: the immunoSEQ multiplex PCR assay. The multiplex PCR relied on a mix of 60 forward primers for TCR Vbeta segments and 13 reverse primers for TCR Jbeta segments. A multiplex PCR assay on genomic DNA amplified the CDR3 region of rearranged TCR beta genes. On the Illumina HiSeq System, the amplified TCR beta libraries were sequenced as 87-base-pair reads. In the authors' own workflow: In a later analysis, approximately 74 million unique TCR beta chains were counted across the roughly 700 repertoires, and about 9.9 million of these chains were shared by at least two donors. A nearest-neighbor algorithm error-corrected the raw reads and collapsed the reads into unique sequences, merging closely related sequences to remove PCR and sequencing errors. Alignment of CDR3 sequences to IMGT reference sequences was used to assign V, D and J gene segments. Each retained sequence needed at least a six-nucleotide match to both a V gene segment and a J gene segment. Rearrangements were classified as productive when the CDR3 lacked stop codons and remained in frame with V and J, and all other rearrangements were classified as non-productive. CDR3 was defined by IMGT convention, running from the second conserved V-encoded cysteine to the conserved J-encoded phenylalanine. The earlier analysis of 450 to 750 of the donors excluded any sequence lacking an unambiguous match to a single V gene segment. An earlier analysis of a few hundred of the donors called V segments functional above 56.7% productive rearrangements and segregating when the between-donor standard deviation exceeded 5%. A statistical classification framework was built for diagnosing cytomegalovirus status from the catalog of TCR beta chain sequences. A later analysis assigned V and J genes by comparing TCR nucleotide sequences with IMGT/GENE-DB human TR gene sequences. Using the TCRdist pipeline, a later analysis assigned CDR3 sequences along with most-parsimonious VDJ recombination scenarios. A later analysis defined each TCR beta chain by its CDR3 amino acid sequence plus V-gene family, and excluded reads lacking a unique V-gene family. As a way to deal with suspected cross-contamination and a sequencing artifact, a later analysis dropped under 600 nucleotide sequences that were highly shared and had low generation probability. In a later analysis, a clonal expansion index was calculated for each public chain from normalized within-repertoire ranks of inferred template counts. A later analysis computed generation probabilities with a VDJ recombination model fitted to out-of-frame rearrangements, and checked the results against IGoR. A later analysis scored TCR-TCR, TCR-HLA and TCR-CMV co-occurrence with hypergeometric tests, applying a repertoire-size bias correction to TCR pairs. In a later analysis, false discovery rates were estimated by permuting HLA or CMV assignments 20 times. In a later analysis, co-occurring TCRs were grouped using DBSCAN, and TCRdist sequence similarity was added for clustering within HLA-allele-positive subsets. Repertoires with fewer than 30,000 or more than 120,000 public chains, plus five repertoires with anomalous nucleotide sharing, were excluded from co-occurrence clustering. TCRdb mirrors the immuneACCESS table, restricted to in-frame sequences. Some clones are absent from its copies; in checked studies, under half trace to an unresolved V gene, and the reason for the others is unknown. That table is the source of V, J and clone size, and D and trimming were worked out from the DNA. Across this sample there are around 150,000 clones, with 80% seen only once. The top ten clonotypes cover around 14% of the sample.

Overall study results and their limits: Correlated functional status among segregating V segments might be attributable to linkage disequilibrium, but an unknown experimental factor could not be ruled out. A group of highly shared sequence variants was considered likely to be a technical artifact of the sequencing pipeline. Because some donors lacked HLA typing at each locus, the association tests relied only on the typed subset. According to a later analysis, most CMV-associated TCR beta chains appeared to be HLA-restricted, and the HLA associations seemed to be driven largely by CMV exposure. Compared with equally common non-associated chains, HLA-associated TCR beta chains in a later analysis were more clonally expanded and had lower generation probabilities. The study gave a list of about 160 TCR beta chains associated with cytomegalovirus. The cohort was sequenced for TCR beta chains only, and without alpha or paired-chain data the features that could be detected were limited. In vitro tests confirmed that a few of the cytomegalovirus-associated TCR beta chains recognize cytomegalovirus antigens. Cytomegalovirus status was reported to be diagnosed by the classifier with high specificity and sensitivity in both the original and validation cohorts. While some public TCRs were present in many individuals, most TCR sequences turned up only very rarely across donors. Because counts were too low, roughly 18 rarely observed V segments, including chromosome 9 orphons, were left out of the earlier analysis of 587 of the donors. Sequencing depth was assumed to be roughly uniform across donors in the presence/absence analyses, though that assumption may not hold. The only immune exposure information available for the cohort was CMV serostatus. The authors suggested that the approach could potentially be extended to other disease states and immunological phenotypes. The 87-base-pair reads could not distinguish some IMGT-functional V segments, including TRBV6-2 and TRBV6-3, so those segments were excluded. An earlier analysis of some 590 of the donors showed that most TCR beta V segments appeared in productive rearrangements either about 87% or about 30% of the time, which broadly matched IMGT annotations. In a later analysis, the rate of TCR association differed among HLA loci, with DRB1 alleles having the most associated TCRs and HLA-C alleles having the fewest. A further reported finding was that TCR beta sequences accurately predicted the HLA-A and HLA-B alleles for most subjects in the first cohort. When HLA alleles, especially DR and DQ, strongly co-occurred, TCR associations were difficult to assign to individual alleles. An association between a missense DCLRE1C variant and V-gene and J-gene trimming of TCR beta chains was found in a later genetic analysis and replicated in an independent cohort. According to a later genetic analysis, donors in an Asian-associated ancestry cluster had fewer N-insertions in productive TCRs than the roughly 660-donor mean. Specific HLA alleles were associated with over 15,000 TCR beta sequences at a false discovery rate of 0.05 in a later analysis. A later analysis reported that several top co-occurrence clusters appeared linked to parvovirus B19, influenza, CMV and Epstein-Barr virus.

In total, 630 or so healthy bone marrow donors made up the cohort. At the time of sampling, all cohort members were nominally healthy, though unrecorded immune exposures were likely present. The donor was CMV seronegative and belonged to the group of more than 300 seronegative cohort members. Each donor provided a peripheral blood sample, and peripheral blood mononuclear cells were used for TCR beta sequencing. The Qiagen DNeasy Blood Extraction Kit was used to extract genomic DNA from the blood cell samples. In this chain, TRBV28 is recombined with TRBJ1-4, and 9 junction bases match TRBD1. Sequenced material: PBMCs. The receptor comes from a woman aged 40-49 years in good health and CMV-seronegative. The DNA sequence is as follows: TGTGCCAGCAACCCCGCTGGGACAGGGAATGAAAAACTGTTTTTT. Translated, it reads CASNPAGTGNEKLFF.